This TCR beta chain was captured in a study of T cells in Graves' hyperthyroidism and ophthalmopathy (dated by TCRdb to about 2019). At the level of the whole study: Peripheral blood samples were taken at the time of initial diagnosis, prior to any treatment. TCR V-J signatures able to tell the groups apart were searched for in a discovery cohort of 90 to 100 patients, of whom around 42 had Graves' ophthalmopathy and around 56 had stable Graves' hyperthyroidism. Prospective prediction of ophthalmopathy was tested in an independent validation cohort consisting of some 18 hyperthyroidism patients and about 17 patients who later progressed to ophthalmopathy. The 100 or so discovery patients were randomly split 7:3 into training and test sets. In several Graves' hyperthyroidism patients, the study also compared T-cell repertoires from thyroid tissue with T-cell repertoires from blood. After blood sampling, hyperthyroidism patients were treated with methimazole at a starting dose of 30 mg daily, and ophthalmopathy patients were treated with high-dose intravenous methylprednisolone. The paper reports TCR Vbeta CDR3 sequencing of approximately 140 peripheral blood samples: approximately 41 ophthalmopathy, 75 to 80 hyperthyroidism and approximately 17 progressor patients. Broader findings and caveats from the paper: In cross-validation, a model built on a 13 V-J signature told ophthalmopathy apart from stable hyperthyroidism with about 90% sensitivity and 81% to 82% specificity, and in testing the same model reached 80%/75%. Sample size was not statistically predetermined, and investigators were not blinded to group allocation. Most expanded thyroid clonotypes (frequency above 0.001) were also detected in blood, a finding suggesting that blood repertoires may reflect thyroid immune responses. During validation, the model predicted progression to ophthalmopathy a median of about 6.5 months ahead of onset, with approximately 70% sensitivity and 72.22% specificity.

About this clonotype itself: The antigen it binds to is not known. There are no base qualities to consult, and no much larger clone falls within one base.

In the ophthalmopathy patients, disease was moderately to severely active, with a Clinical Activity Score of 3 or more, a NOSPECS grade of 4 or more, and a duration of less than 3 months. Any patient with an uncontrolled infection, another autoimmune disease, pregnancy or lactation was excluded. Diagnoses were established on the basis of clinical symptoms, serum thyroxine and TRAb, thyroid ultrasound, and orbital computed tomography. PBMCs were separated from around 9.1 ml of fresh peripheral blood using Ficoll-Paque density gradient centrifugation. Total RNA was extracted using Trizol reagent, and RNA quality was assessed on an Agilent 2100 Bioanalyzer. Based on the germline V gene, the CDR1 and CDR2 sequences are LGHNA and YNFKEQ. The V end loses 2 bases and the J end loses 0 bases, and a stretch of 2 bases separates them. The CDR3 measures 12 amino acids from cysteine to phenylalanine. The CDR3 DNA has 36 bases and is translated from base 1.

TCR beta CDR3 regions were amplified from RNA transcripts. For the first round of RT-PCR on the TCR CDR3, the HTBI primer set was used together with the Qiagen OneStep RT-PCR kit. Libraries were constructed in a second round of multiplex PCR, after which size selection and purification were carried out. Libraries were sequenced paired-end with 100 bp reads on an Illumina HiSeq2000. As for how the authors treated the data: SOAPnuke was used to process the raw data, throwing out any read that contained adapters or uncalled bases, had a mean Phred below 15, or lacked an exact constant-primer or identifier match. COPE v1.2.5 was used to merge high-quality paired reads, and clonotypes were defined as unique nucleotide sequences. MiTCR v1.1 was used to align the clonotypes against IMGT TRBV, TRBD and TRBJ reference segments. Analysis was restricted to V-J combinations with a frequency above 0.0001, which covered roughly 99% of repertoires. A TCS score was defined as the ratio of F50 (clonal expansion) to E x V (chaos), with BLOSUM62-based TCRdist applied between CDR3 peptides within each V-J. Welch's t-statistics and random forest reduced just over 500 V-J features to roughly 13, which were used in a naive Bayes classifier (R e1071). TCRdb ran its own pipeline on the public reads, namely fastp trimming at Q25 and MiXCR clone calling, and kept in-frame beta chains. Duplicate CDR3 protein sequences are folded into a single record with the most common DNA and genes. TCRdb, not the authors, supplied the V and J calls. The sample yields hundreds of thousands of distinct CDR3 sequences; less than 25% were counted once. The ten largest clones capture about 34% of the sample.

What was sequenced was blood. This receptor chain uses TRBV4-2 and TRBJ2-7; there is no confident call for the D gene. This TCR was sampled from a man younger than 40 with Graves' ophthalmopathy. The CDR3 region has the sequence CASSQHSYEQYF. At the DNA level, the sequence is TGTGCCAGCAGCCAACACTCCTACGAGCAGTACTTC.